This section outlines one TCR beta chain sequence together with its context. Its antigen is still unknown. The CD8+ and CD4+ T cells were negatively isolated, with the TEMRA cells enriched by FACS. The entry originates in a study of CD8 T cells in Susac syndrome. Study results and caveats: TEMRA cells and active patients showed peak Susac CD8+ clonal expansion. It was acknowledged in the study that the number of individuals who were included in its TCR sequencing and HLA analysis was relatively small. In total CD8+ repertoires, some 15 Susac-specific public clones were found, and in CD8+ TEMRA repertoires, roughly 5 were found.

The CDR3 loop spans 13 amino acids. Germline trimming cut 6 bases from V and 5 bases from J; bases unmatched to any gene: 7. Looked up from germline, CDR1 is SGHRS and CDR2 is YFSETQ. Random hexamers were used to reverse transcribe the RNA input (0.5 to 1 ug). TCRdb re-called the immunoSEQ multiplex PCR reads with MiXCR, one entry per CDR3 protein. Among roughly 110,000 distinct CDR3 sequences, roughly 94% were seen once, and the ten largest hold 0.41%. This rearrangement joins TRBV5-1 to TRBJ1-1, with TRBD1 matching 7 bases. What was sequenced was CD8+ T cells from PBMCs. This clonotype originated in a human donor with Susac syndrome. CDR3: CASMGQGGTEAFF. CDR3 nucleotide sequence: TGCGCCAGCATGGGTCAGGGGGGGACTGAAGCTTTCTTT.